Below, 2 T cell receptor beta chains from the same sample are listed, as sequenced in a study of T cell responses to AZD1222 COVID-19 vaccine. The repertoire was sequenced with immunoSEQ multiplex PCR; TCRdb's copy has only in-frame clones and lacks some. The sample includes 100,000 to 130,000 clones, 89% of them seen just once. Sequencing was performed on peripheral blood, taken on day 0 of MenACWY control vaccination. The receptors shown here come from an adult in good health.

This clone was seen only once. The chain uses TRBV19 and TRBJ1-4; 10 bases line up with TRBD1. The germline CDR1 and CDR2 sequences are LNHDA and SQIVND (reference sequence). This CDR3 has 17 residues. The trim removed 10 bases at V and 7 bases at J, leaving 18 bases unmatched. The CDR3 DNA is TGTGCCACTTCGTCAGGACAGGGGGGATCGTTGAGTGAAAAACTGTTTTTT. It is translated as CATSSGQGGSLSEKLFF.

The chain employs TRBV28 and TRBJ1-2; 9 nucleotides agree with TRBD1. CDR1 is MDHEN and CDR2 is SYDVKM in the germline V gene. CDR3 length: 15 residues. With 5 bases clipped from V and 3 bases from J, the junction kept 7 bases outside the gene matches. CDR3 DNA: TGTGCCAGCAGTGGCCGGACAGGGGAGGACTATGGCTACACCTTC. This gives the protein CASSGRTGEDYGYTF.